Shown below are 23 T cell receptor beta chains from a single sample sequenced in a study of blood T cell repertoires in COVID-19. Produced via immunoSEQ multiplex PCR; TCRdb's table is partial and in-frame only. The sample yields about 300,000 clones, under 90% seen once. Sequencing was carried out using PBMCs or T cells enriched from blood (not recorded which). The receptors originated from a woman in her fifties or sixties who had been exposed to COVID-19.

This clone has a handful of counts. The J gene is TRBJ2-7, the V gene TRBV3-1 (or the pseudogene TRBV3-2); 10 bases fit TRBD2. J was trimmed by 4 bases and V by 2 bases; bases with no gene match: 5. Per germline, CDR1 LGHDT and CDR2 YNNKEL (reference sequence). The CDR3 is 15 amino acids. CDR3 amino acids: CASSQLAGAAYEQYF. The CDR3 nucleotides are TGTGCCAGCAGCCAACTAGCGGGGGCGGCATACGAGCAGTACTTC.

The V call is TRBV7-9, the J call TRBJ2-7, with D perhaps matching TRBD1 (5 bases). Looked up from germline, CDR1 is SEHNR and CDR2 is FQNEAQ (reference sequence). V shed 2 bases and J shed 3 bases, with 11 bases lying between them. The CDR3 runs 14 residues. As DNA, the CDR3 is TGTGCCAGCAGCTTAAAGGGTAGGGGCTACGAGCAGTACTTC. Its translation: CASSLKGRGYEQYF. The variable domain in full, with the rest retrieved from reference TRBV7-9 and TRBJ2-7, is DTGVSQNPRHKITKRGQNVTFRCDPISEHNRLYWYRQTLGQGPEFLTYFQNEAQLEKSRLLSDRFSAERPKGSFSTLEIQRTEQGDSAMYLCASSLKGRGYEQYFGPGTRLTVT.

About this clone itself: This specimen includes other DNA sequences encoding the same CDR3. J is TRBJ2-1 and V is TRBV9, with 9 bases lining up with TRBD2. Per the germline V gene, CDR1 is SGDLS and CDR2 is YYNGEE. The CDR3 consists of 15 residues. J was trimmed by 3 bases and V by 2 bases; bases with no gene match: 3. The DNA of the CDR3 is TGTGCCAGCAGCGTTCGTAGCGGGGGCTACAATGAGCAGTTCTTC. It yields the protein CASSVRSGGYNEQFF.

The chain couples TRBV7-2 to TRBJ1-4; 9 bases map to TRBD1. The V segment lost 1 base and the J segment 7 bases; nucleotides outside the gene matches: 1. CDR1 is SGHTA and CDR2 is FQGNSA in the germline V gene. The CDR3 is 14 amino acids. The CDR3 loop reads CASSLGTGVEKLFF. CDR3 nucleotides: TGTGCCAGCAGCTTAGGGACAGGGGTTGAAAAACTGTTTTTT.

The gene calls are TRBV28 and TRBJ1-2, with D possibly being TRBD1 (6 bases). CDR3 length: 15 amino acids. The germline V and J ends were trimmed by 6 bases and 0 bases, with 14 bases remaining between them. The germline CDR1 and CDR2 sequences are MDHEN and SYDVKM. In DNA form, the CDR3 reads TGTGCCAGCAGACCGGACAGCAGAGCTAACTATGGCTACACCTTC. It codes for CASRPDSRANYGYTF.

The gene calls are TRBV10-3 and TRBJ1-6, with a weak D call TRBD1 (5 bases). The germline gives CDR1 ENHRY, CDR2 SYGVKD. The V end lost 4 bases, the J end lost 9 bases, and 10 bases lay between the germline ends. CDR3 length: 13 amino acids. CDR3 bases: TGTGCCATCAGTGGCCAGGGCGGTTCACCCCTCCACTTT. Translating gives CAISGQGGSPLHF.

The chain joins TRBV14 to TRBJ2-3; no clear D. This CDR3 has 16 amino acids. V lost 2 bases, J lost 1 base, and 13 bases lay in between. The germline gives CDR1 SGHDN, CDR2 FVKESK. Here the CDR3 reads CASSQRLAIGTDTQYF. CDR3 bases: TGTGCCAGCAGCCAAAGATTAGCAATCGGCACAGATACGCAGTATTTT. Combining the CDR3 with reference TRBV14 and TRBJ2-3 gives the whole variable domain EAGVTQFPSHSVIEKGQTVTLRCDPISGHDNLYWYRRVMGKEIKFLLHFVKESKQDESGMPNNRFLAERTGGTYSTLKVQPAELEDSGVYFCASSQRLAIGTDTQYFGPGTRLTVL.

The gene calls are TRBV4-2 and TRBJ2-7, with D tentatively TRBD1 (6 bases). This CDR3 spans 16 amino acids. The germline CDR1 and CDR2 sequences are LGHNA and YNFKEQ. With 0 bases removed from V and 3 bases from J, the gap between germline ends came to 15 bases. As DNA, the CDR3 is TGTGCCAGCAGCCAAGAAACGGGACGAGGGGGCTACGAGCAGTACTTC. Translation: CASSQETGRGGYEQYF.

V is TRBV3-1 (or the pseudogene TRBV3-2) and J is TRBJ2-7; 9 bases fit TRBD1. V gave up 1 base and J gave up 6 bases; unmatched junction bases: 7. Germline V CDR1 and CDR2: LGHDT, YNNKEL (reference sequence). The CDR3 is 15 amino acids. DNA for the CDR3: TGTGCCAGCAGCCAAGGGGGACAGGGTCTATCCGAGCAGTACTTC. Amino acid sequence: CASSQGGQGLSEQYF.

The V gene is TRBV7-9, the J gene TRBJ2-5, with D possibly matching TRBD2 (7 bases). The V end was cut by 5 bases, the J end by 4 bases, with 14 bases between. The germline CDR1 and CDR2 sequences are SEHNR and FQNEAQ (reference sequence). CDR3 length: 14 amino acids. The CDR3 nucleotides read TGTGCCAGCAGCATGGCGGGGGCCGGAGAGACCCAGTACTTC. Residues: CASSMAGAGETQYF.

V usage is TRBV7-9 and J usage is TRBJ1-4; 7 bases agree with TRBD1. This CDR3 has 17 residues. Germline V gene lookup returns CDR1 SEHNR and CDR2 FQNEAQ (reference sequence). V dropped 5 bases and J dropped 0; count of bases not matched to a gene: 9. The chain's CDR3 is CASSPPGQRATNEKLFF. As DNA, the CDR3 is TGTGCCAGCAGCCCCCCGGGACAGCGAGCAACTAATGAAAAACTGTTTTTT.

This chain uses TRBV10-3 with TRBJ2-7; weak D call: TRBD1 (6 bases). Germline V gives CDR1 ENHRY, CDR2 SYGVKD. The germline V and J ends were trimmed by 2 bases and 5 bases, with 13 bases remaining between them. This CDR3 is built from 14 residues. CDR3 sequence: CAISEPINRDEQYF. The CDR3 bases are TGTGCCATCAGTGAGCCGATCAACAGGGACGAGCAGTACTTC.

This chain connects TRBV7-6 to TRBJ2-7; D possibly corresponds to TRBD1 (6 bases). V lost 1 base to trimming and J lost 0 bases, with 10 bases between them. The CDR3 covers 15 residues. Looked up from germline, CDR1 is SGHVS and CDR2 is FNYEAQ. As DNA, the CDR3 is TGTGCCAGCAGCTTAGGAGGGGGAAACTCCTACGAGCAGTACTTC. It specifies CASSLGGGNSYEQYF.

The V gene is TRBV21-1, the J gene TRBJ2-5; the D call in the table, TRBD2, was not verified against the DNA. TRBV21-1 is termed a pseudogene. The CDR3 extends over 16 amino acids. DNA of the CDR3: TGTGCCAGCAGCAAAAAAGGGCTGGGGGGGCTGGAGACCCAGTACTTC. Amino acids: CASSKKGLGGLETQYF.

The chain combines TRBV5-1 with TRBJ2-6; D unresolved. CDR3 length: 15 residues. The germline CDR1 and CDR2 sequences are SGHRS and YFSETQ. V shed 7 bases and J shed 0 bases, with 11 bases lying between them. DNA of the CDR3: TGCGCCAGCGGAAAAGGAGTCTCTGGGGCCAACGTCCTGACTTTC. It codes for CASGKGVSGANVLTF.

The rearrangement links TRBV3-1 (or the pseudogene TRBV3-2) to TRBJ1-6, with D unresolved. The CDR3 length is 13 residues. Germline loops: CDR1 LGHDT, CDR2 YNNKEL (reference sequence). V was shortened by 0 bases and J by 8 bases, with 5 bases between the two germline ends. The CDR3 bases are TGTGCCAGCAGCCAAGATCACTATTCACCCCTCCACTTT. It translates to CASSQDHYSPLHF.

This chain connects TRBV18 to TRBJ2-7, with D maybe TRBD1 (6 bases). The germline V gene has CDR1 KGHSH and CDR2 LQKENI. CDR3 length equals 18 residues. Trimming removed 3 bases from V and 0 bases from J, with 21 bases in between. The CDR3 DNA sequence: TGTGCCAGCTCACCGAACTCTCGTAGGGGGTACGACTCCTACGAGCAGTACTTC. Its translation is CASSPNSRRGYDSYEQYF.

This clone showed up just once. The rearrangement joins TRBV5-1 to TRBJ2-7; 7 bases are shared with TRBD1. The CDR3 is 14 residues long. V lost 3 bases to trimming and J lost 1 base; unmatched junction nucleotides: 4. From germline, CDR1 is SGHRS and CDR2 YFSETQ. The DNA of the CDR3 is TGCGCCAGCAGCTCCCCGGGACAGTCCTACGAGCAGTACTTC. Translation gives CASSSPGQSYEQYF. Drawing the rest from reference TRBV5-1 and TRBJ2-7, the complete variable domain is KAGVTQTPRYLIKTRGQQVTLSCSPISGHRSVSWYQQTPGQGLQFLFEYFSETQRNKGNFPGRFSGRQFSNSRSEMNVSTLELGDSALYLCASSSPGQSYEQYFGPGTRLTVT.

The rearrangement uses TRBV29-1 and TRBJ2-7; 9 bases line up with TRBD1. The CDR3 consists of 13 residues. The V segment lost 3 bases and the J segment 4 bases; nucleotides outside the gene matches: 4. Germline V gene lookup returns CDR1 SQVTM and CDR2 ANQGSEA. CDR3 loop: CSVETGGGYEQYF. As DNA, the CDR3 is TGCAGCGTTGAGACAGGGGGAGGTTACGAGCAGTACTTC.

In its sample, this clone is medium-sized. The chain is built from TRBV6-2 or TRBV6-3 and TRBJ1-1, with 7 bases that match TRBD1. The junction had 20 bases not matched to a gene; V was cut back by 2 bases and J by 5 bases. Germline V gene sequence: CDR1 MNHEY, CDR2 SVGEGT. The CDR3 extends over 19 amino acids. The CDR3 nucleotides read TGTGCCAGCAGTTACGGATGGGAAACAGGGGATAGTTTGAGGACTGAAGCTTTCTTT. Translation gives CASSYGWETGDSLRTEAFF.

The chain links TRBV9 to TRBJ1-5, with a possible D match to TRBD1 (6 bases). The CDR3 runs 15 residues. Trimming removed 4 bases at V and 3 bases at J, with 14 bases between. Germline V gene data show CDR1 as SGDLS and CDR2 as YYNGEE. CDR3 DNA sequence: TGTGCCAGCAGCAAAGGGACAAGCAACAATCAGCCCCAGCATTTT. This translates into CASSKGTSNNQPQHF. Together with reference TRBV9 and TRBJ1-5, the CDR3 gives the full variable domain: DSGVTQTPKHLITATGQRVTLRCSPRSGDLSVYWYQQSLDQGLQFLIQYYNGEERAKGNILERFSAQQFPDLHSELNLSSLELGDSALYFCASSKGTSNNQPQHFGDGTRLSIL.

The chain recombines TRBV7-8 with TRBJ2-1, with 12 positions matching TRBD1. Germline CDR1 and CDR2: SGHVS and FQNEAQ. The CDR3 runs 17 residues. Germline trimming cut 5 bases from V and 9 bases from J; bases unmatched to any gene: 14. Here the CDR3 reads CASSPRRRDRGPSEQFF. Written as DNA, the CDR3 is TGTGCCAGCAGCCCTAGACGCCGGGACAGGGGGCCGAGTGAGCAGTTCTTC.

The chain has TRBV6-2 or TRBV6-3 and TRBJ2-1; 9 positions match TRBD2. This CDR3 comprises 17 residues. The V segment lost 5 bases and the J segment 2 bases; nucleotides outside the gene matches: 10. Germline lookup yields CDR1 MNHEY and CDR2 SVGEGT. The CDR3: CASSRRLRGGAYNEQFF. CDR3 coding DNA: TGTGCCAGCAGTCGCAGACTGCGGGGGGGCGCCTACAATGAGCAGTTCTTC.